These T cell receptor beta chains were read from a single sample in a study of long-term antiretroviral therapy in people with HIV. Here immunoSEQ multiplex PCR was the method, and the copy in TCRdb shows in-frame clones only, minus some. The sample has approximately 37,000 clones, around 83% seen once. The material was unsorted PBMCs, obtained 1 year after starting antiretroviral therapy. The source is a man aged 18 to 35 with HIV. Both conserved end residues are part of each CDR3. The D gene is left open where the match is weak. The listing skips clone size in some rows; elsewhere it reads once, few, many or a size class.

>TRBV19|TRBJ2-3|TRBD2|once
TGTGCCAGTAGTTTCTCGACTAGCGGGGCGGGCACAGATACGCAGTATTTT
CASSFSTSGAGTDTQYF
>TRBV7-3|TRBJ2-7|.|.
TGTGCCAGCAGCTTGGACGGGGGATACGAGCAGTACTTC
CASSLDGGYEQYF
>TRBV10-3|TRBJ2-7|.|.
TGTGCCATCAGTCCGGGACGGACCTACGAGCAGTACTTC
CAISPGRTYEQYF
>TRBV14|TRBJ1-1|.|.
TGTGCCAGCAGCCCTTCAGGGTTATCATTGAACACTGAAGCTTTCTTT
CASSPSGLSLNTEAFF
>TRBV5-5|TRBJ2-1|.|.
TGTGCCAGCAGCGGCGGTGACATGAGCTCCTACAATGAGCAGTTCTTC
CASSGGDMSSYNEQFF
>TRBV28|TRBJ2-4|.|.
TGTGCCAGCAGTTCCTGGACAGATATAGCCAAAAACATTCAGTACTTC
CASSSWTDIAKNIQYF
>TRBV27|TRBJ2-5|.|.
TGTGCCAGCAGTTACGAGGCTGGGGGGGAGACCCAGTACTTC
CASSYEAGGETQYF
>TRBV15|TRBJ1-2|.|.
TGTGCCACCAGCAGAGACCGGGGGAGTTATGGCTACACCTTC
CATSRDRGSYGYTF
>TRBV6-1|TRBJ2-7|.|.
TGTGCCAGCAGTGAAGCGCGCGGTTCAGGACCCTACGAGCAGTACTTC
CASSEARGSGPYEQYF
>TRBV28|TRBJ2-7|.|.
TGTGCCAGCAGTTTTGCGTCCGTGGAGGAGCAGTACTTC
CASSFASVEEQYF
>TRBV27|TRBJ1-2|.|once
TGTGCCAGCAGTTTAACCACAAAACTTAACTATGGCTACACCTTC
CASSLTTKLNYGYTF
>TRBV28|TRBJ1-1|.|.
TGTGCCAGCAGTTGGGGGGTCACTGAAGCTTTCTTT
CASSWGVTEAFF
>TRBV9|TRBJ1-1|.|.
TGTGCCAGCAGCGTAGCCCCGACAGGAGTGAACACTGAAGCTTTCTTT
CASSVAPTGVNTEAFF
>TRBV9|TRBJ1-5|.|once
TGTGCCAGCAGCGCTGGTACCCTTCAGCCCCAGCATTTT
CASSAGTLQPQHF
>TRBV5-6|TRBJ1-1|.|.
TGTGCCAGCAGTTATTTGGGGAACACTGAAGCTTTCTTT
CASSYLGNTEAFF
>TRBV28|TRBJ2-7|.|few
TGTGCCAGCAGCTCTAGGAGCAACTACGAGCAGTACTTC
CASSSRSNYEQYF
>TRBV27|TRBJ1-5|.|few
TGTGCCAGCAGTGTCTCCTCAGGGGAAAGGAATCAGCCCCAGCATTTT
CASSVSSGERNQPQHF
>TRBV4-3|TRBJ2-2|TRBD1|.
TGCGCCAGCAGCCTTGGGACAGGTTTTAACACCGGGGAGCTGTTTTTT
CASSLGTGFNTGELFF
>TRBV2|TRBJ2-2|TRBD1|.
TGTGCCAGCAGAACCGGGACAGGGAACACCGGGGAGCTGTTTTTT
CASRTGTGNTGELFF
>TRBV27|TRBJ1-5|.|.
TGTGCCAGCAGTCCGACCCCCCGCGACAGGAGACGGTGGCAGCCCCAGCATTTT
CASSPTPRDRRRWQPQHF
>TRBV9|TRBJ1-5|.|.
TGTGCCAGCAGCGGGGCCGGGCTCAATCAGCCCCAGCATTTT
CASSGAGLNQPQHF
>TRBV5-6|TRBJ1-2|.|once
TGTGCCAGCAGCTTGTGGGACGGCTTTCATGGCTACACCTTC
CASSLWDGFHGYTF
>TRBV5-6|TRBJ1-1|.|.
TGTGCCAGCAGCTTGGAAGTCAGGGGCACTGAAGCTTTCTTT
CASSLEVRGTEAFF
>TRBV7-2|TRBJ2-3|.|.
TGTGCCAGCAGCTTAGTTGGGGGGGGGCGGACAGATACGCAGTATTTT
CASSLVGGGRTDTQYF
>TRBV19|TRBJ1-1|.|.
TGTGCCAGTAGTGTACCCGGGACAAGGAACACTGAAGCTTTCTTT
CASSVPGTRNTEAFF
>TRBV18|TRBJ1-1|.|.
TGTGCCAGCTCAGGAGGGTTAATTACAGCTTTCTTT
CASSGGLITAFF
>TRBV27|TRBJ1-2|.|.
TGTGCCAGCAGTTTAGGGGGGGAGGGACCTAACTATGGCTACACCTTC
CASSLGGEGPNYGYTF
>TRBV19|TRBJ2-3|.|.
TGTGCCAGTAGTCTGGGGGATACGCAGTATTTT
CASSLGDTQYF
>TRBV10-1|TRBJ1-1|.|.
TGCGCCAGCAGTGACTACCCAGGGATTTTGCGGACTGAAGCTTTCTTT
CASSDYPGILRTEAFF
>TRBV14|TRBJ2-7|.|.
TGTGCCAGCAGCACACACTACGAGCAGTACTTC
CASSTHYEQYF
>TRBV7-9|TRBJ2-1|TRBD1|.
TGTGCCAGCAGCTTAGAAAAACAGGGGGTAAGCTACAATGAGCAGTTCTTC
CASSLEKQGVSYNEQFF
>TRBV25-1|TRBJ1-6|.|few
TGTGCCAGCAGCCTGGACAGTCAGCCCCTCCACTTT
CASSLDSQPLHF
>TRBV27|TRBJ1-2|TRBD1|.
TGTGCCAGCAGGGGGCAGGGGGCTAACTATGGCTACACCTTC
CASRGQGANYGYTF
>TRBV27|TRBJ2-1|.|few
TGTGCCAGCAGTTTAGAGCCGCCTACACTTAATGAGCAGTTCTTC
CASSLEPPTLNEQFF
>TRBV6-5|TRBJ2-7|.|.
TGTGCCAGCAGCGCGACGGGGCCCGCCTACGAGCAGTACTTC
CASSATGPAYEQYF
>TRBV4-1|TRBJ1-1|TRBD1|.
TGCGCCAGCAGCGGGACAGGGGACACTGAAGCTTTCTTT
CASSGTGDTEAFF
>TRBV25-1|TRBJ2-7|.|.
TGTGCCAGCAGTGAACCTAGGGGGGGCCACGAGCAGTACTTC
CASSEPRGGHEQYF
>TRBV19|TRBJ2-2|.|.
TGTGCCAGTAGTATAGATCCCTGGGACGAGAACACCGGGGAGCTGTTTTTT
CASSIDPWDENTGELFF
>TRBV13|TRBJ2-7|TRBD1|.
TGTGCCAGCAGCTTAGAAACAGGGGGCTACGAGCAGTACTTC
CASSLETGGYEQYF
>TRBV9|TRBJ2-7|.|.
TGTGCCAGCAGCCTACGGGACGTCCCCTACGAGCAGTACTTC
CASSLRDVPYEQYF
>TRBV14|TRBJ1-1|TRBD1|.
TGTGCCAGCAGCCAGACAGGGGTTGAAGCTTTCTTT
CASSQTGVEAFF
>TRBV10-3|TRBJ1-1|.|.
TGTGCCATCAGTGAATTACAGGGACTGAACACTGAAGCTTTCTTT
CAISELQGLNTEAFF
>TRBV6-6|TRBJ2-3|.|.
TGTGCCAGCAGTTTCATAGCGGCTAGGGGCACAGATACGCAGTATTTT
CASSFIAARGTDTQYF
>TRBV2|TRBJ2-5|TRBD2|.
TGTGCCAGCAGTCCCTGGGCGGGAGACGAGACCCAGTACTTC
CASSPWAGDETQYF
>TRBV5-7|TRBJ1-1|.|.
TGTGCCAGCACCGCCCTAATAACGGGGGCTAGGGTCTCAGCTTTCTTT
CASTALITGARVSAFF
>TRBV5-1|TRBJ1-2|TRBD1|.
TGCGCCAGCAGCTTGGACCCAGTCAGGGGGTCCGATGGCTACACCTTC
CASSLDPVRGSDGYTF
>TRBV7-9|TRBJ1-1|TRBD1|.
TGTGCCAGCAGCAGGGACAGGAACACTGAAGCTTTCTTT
CASSRDRNTEAFF
>TRBV2|TRBJ2-7|TRBD1|few
TGTGCCATCCTGACAGGGTTCTCCTACGAGCAGTACTTC
CAILTGFSYEQYF
>TRBV7-2|TRBJ2-7|.|once
TGTGCCAGCAGCTTAGGGGTCCAGGGCCCCTACGAGCAGTACTTC
CASSLGVQGPYEQYF
>TRBV10-1|TRBJ2-7|.|.
TGCGCCAGCATAATACCGGGACTCTTTTCCTACGAGCAGTATTTC
CASIIPGLFSYEQYF
>TRBV6-1|TRBJ2-7|.|.
TGTGCCAGCAGTGATCCTCCCGGGACGTCCTCCTACGAGCAGTACTTC
CASSDPPGTSSYEQYF
>TRBV18|TRBJ1-6|.|.
TGTGCCAGCTCACTCGGTAGGGGGAGTCTCAATAATTCACCCCTCCACTTT
CASSLGRGSLNNSPLHF
>TRBV6-5|TRBJ2-7|TRBD2|.
TGTGCCAGCACCGTGGGGGAGGGAATAGGGGAGCAGTACTTC
CASTVGEGIGEQYF
>TRBV7-2|TRBJ1-5|.|once
TGTGCCAGCACCCCCTCGCGGGGAAGCAATCAGCCCCAGCATTTT
CASTPSRGSNQPQHF
>TRBV5-1|TRBJ2-4|TRBD2|.
TGCGCCAGCAGCTTGGGAGATTCTAGCGGGAGGGCGCAGTACTTC
CASSLGDSSGRAQYF
>TRBV19|TRBJ2-7|.|medium-sized
TGTGCCAGTAGCCACCGCTACGAGCAGTACTTC
CASSHRYEQYF
>TRBV2|TRBJ2-5|TRBD2|.
TGTGCCAGCAGTGAAAAGATAGCGGGAGAAGGGGAGACCCAGTACTTC
CASSEKIAGEGETQYF
>TRBV7-3|TRBJ2-1|.|.
TGTGCCAGCAGCGGCCCTAGCGTAAATGAGCAGTTCTTC
CASSGPSVNEQFF
>TRBV6-5|TRBJ2-3|TRBD1|.
TGTGCCAGCAGCAGACAGGGGACAGATACGCAGTATTTT
CASSRQGTDTQYF
>TRBV5-5|TRBJ2-3|.|.
TGTGCCAGCAGCTGGGGGATGGGGGCAGATACGCAGTATTTT
CASSWGMGADTQYF